What follows are 30 T cell receptor beta chains derived from one specimen sequenced in a study of shared clonotypes between healthy human individuals. This table comes from immunoSEQ multiplex PCR, and its TCRdb copy is limited to in-frame clones, with some not included. The table has approximately 2.1 million clones, 85% to 95% seen once. The sequenced sample consisted of naive CD4+ T cells from PBMCs. Subset here: CD45RA+ positively selected. All receptors derive from a man aged 18 to 29 in good health. Some clones in this sample may be carry-over from other donors' samples.

The J gene is TRBJ2-7, the V gene TRBV4-1; D unresolved. Germline V gives CDR1 MGHRA, CDR2 YSYEKL. V lost 3 bases to trimming and J lost 2 bases, with 14 bases between them. The CDR3 sequence is 15 residues long. For the CDR3, the DNA is TGCGCCAGCAGCCAGATCTTGCAGAGAACCTACGAGCAGTACTTC. Its translation: CASSQILQRTYEQYF.

The rearrangement links TRBV18 to TRBJ1-3, with D possibly being TRBD1 (5 bases). Germline V gene data show CDR1 as KGHSH and CDR2 as LQKENI. V shed 3 bases and J shed 2 bases, with 14 bases lying between them. The length of the CDR3 is 16 residues. CDR3 sequence (DNA): TGTGCCAGCTCACCGGCGGGGCGGGAGGCTGGAAACACCATATATTTT. Protein product: CASSPAGREAGNTIYF.

The rearrangement uses TRBV2 and TRBJ1-1, with 7 bases identical to TRBD1. V lost 6 bases to trimming and J lost 5 bases; unmatched junction nucleotides: 9. This CDR3 spans 14 amino acids. The germline V gene has CDR1 SNHLY and CDR2 FYNNEI. CDR3: CASSEQGLETEAFF. CDR3 coding DNA: TGTGCCAGCAGCGAACAGGGGTTGGAGACTGAAGCTTTCTTT.

The CDR3 coding sequence is TGTGCCAGCAGCCCCGTCCTTTTT. Amino acids: CASSPVLF. The chain uses TRBV21-1 and TRBJ1-1. TRBV21-1 counts as a pseudogene. The CDR3 is 8 residues long.

The V gene is TRBV4-2, the J gene TRBJ2-6; 7 nucleotides align to TRBD1. Germline trimming cut 5 bases from V and 1 base from J; bases unmatched to any gene: 8. Germline CDR1 reads LGHNA; CDR2 reads YNFKEQ. The CDR3 covers 17 residues. CDR3: CASSARDRRSGANVLTF. DNA of the CDR3: TGTGCCAGCAGCGCACGGGACAGACGTTCTGGGGCCAACGTCCTGACTTTC.

This chain's CDR3 is CASSERGAIDTQYF. DNA of the CDR3: TGTGCCAGCAGTGAAAGGGGCGCCATAGATACGCAGTATTTT. The genes are TRBV25-1 and TRBJ2-3; D possibly corresponds to TRBD1 (5 bases). The germline V and J ends were trimmed by 2 bases and 5 bases, with 11 bases remaining between them. Germline V gene sequence: CDR1 MGHDK, CDR2 SYGVNS. The CDR3 consists of 14 residues.

This chain joins TRBV21-1 and TRBJ2-4; TRBD2 is taken as the D call from the table, unchecked against the DNA. TRBV21-1 is a known pseudogene. This CDR3 is 14 amino acids long. DNA for the CDR3: TGTGCCAGCACCCCCGTGCTAGCGGAAAACATTCAGTACTTC. Translated: CASTPVLAENIQYF.

The chain joins TRBV6-1 to TRBJ2-3; D ambiguous. Deletions cut 4 bases from V and 1 base from J, with 21 bases between. There are 18 residues in the CDR3. Germline V gene data show CDR1 as MNHNS and CDR2 as SASEGT. The CDR3 loop reads CASSGPYLDGPRTDTQYF. In DNA, the CDR3 is TGTGCCAGCAGTGGGCCTTATTTGGACGGACCCCGCACAGATACGCAGTATTTT.

The V call is TRBV2, the J call TRBJ2-3, with 7 bases aligning to TRBD1. Per the germline V gene, CDR1 is SNHLY and CDR2 is FYNNEI. Trimming at V came to 8 bases and at J to 2 bases, leaving 7 bases not matched to a gene. CDR3 length equals 14 residues. The CDR3 loop is CASQRTGPTDTQYF. In nucleotides, the CDR3 is TGTGCCAGCCAAAGGACAGGCCCCACAGATACGCAGTATTTT.

This chain connects TRBV19 to TRBJ1-5; D is uncertain. Germline V gives CDR1 LNHDA, CDR2 SQIVND (reference sequence). V shed 6 bases and J shed 9 bases, with 15 bases lying between them. This CDR3 is 13 amino acids long. Here the CDR3 DNA reads TGTGCCAGTAGACTTATCCCCGGCGCGCCCCAGCATTTT. It encodes CASRLIPGAPQHF.

The V call is TRBV4-1, the J call TRBJ1-2, with a tentative D call TRBD1 (5 bases). The CDR3 covers 15 residues. Trimming removed 4 bases at V and 4 bases at J, with 16 bases between. Germline CDR1 and CDR2: MGHRA and YSYEKL. Here the CDR3 DNA reads TGCGCCAGCAGCCTGTCACAAGAAGGGGTCTATGGCTACACCTTC. Residues: CASSLSQEGVYGYTF.

As regards this clone: The identical CDR3 is also encoded by other nucleotide sequences in the sample. This chain connects TRBV5-1 to TRBJ2-3, with 9 bases identical to TRBD2. Germline CDR1 is SGHRS and CDR2 is YFSETQ. The CDR3 loop spans 16 amino acids. After removal of 4 bases from V and 0 bases from J, the junction contained 6 bases not matched to a gene. CDR3 protein: CASSPLTSGSTDTQYF. As DNA, the CDR3 is TGCGCCAGCAGCCCGTTGACTAGCGGAAGCACAGATACGCAGTATTTT.

The chain combines TRBV11-3 with TRBJ2-2; D is possibly TRBD1 (6 bases). Deletions cut 5 bases from V and 5 bases from J, with 12 bases between. This CDR3 contains 14 residues. The germline V gene has CDR1 SGHNT and CDR2 YENEEA. This CDR3 reads CASSPRGRTGELFF. The CDR3 DNA reads TGTGCCAGCAGCCCTAGGGGGAGAACCGGGGAGCTGTTTTTT.

This clone has only one observation. V and J are TRBV29-1 and TRBJ2-5, with D unclear. V dropped 0 bases and J dropped 5 bases, with 10 bases sitting between them. This CDR3 comprises 13 residues. Germline V gives CDR1 SQVTM, CDR2 ANQGSEA. Here the CDR3 reads CSVEDRVFETQYF. Written as DNA, the CDR3 is TGCAGCGTTGAAGATAGGGTTTTTGAGACCCAGTACTTC.

This clone has a single count. The J gene is TRBJ1-1, the V gene TRBV6-7; no clear D gene. TRBV6-7 has ORF status, its function being uncertain. CDR3 length equals 12 residues. The V gene lost 11 bases and the J gene lost 5 bases, with 15 bases spanning the gap. The CDR3 DNA reads TGTGCCCTGCTCTTGGAAAAGACTGAAGCTTTCTTT. Protein sequence: CALLLEKTEAFF.

The CDR3 spells CASSYVRDGIYGYTF. The CDR3 DNA reads as TGTGCCAGCAGTTACGTTCGCGACGGGATTTATGGCTACACCTTC. V and J are TRBV6-5 and TRBJ1-2; D is undetermined. V shed 2 bases and J shed 5 bases, with 15 bases lying between them. Germline values: CDR1 MNHEY, CDR2 SVGAGI. This CDR3 has 15 residues.

This rearrangement joins TRBV9 to TRBJ2-7; 10 bases are shared with TRBD2. The CDR3 consists of 16 residues. V shed 0 bases, J shed 0 bases, and the junction held 3 bases outside the gene matches. The germline V gene encodes CDR1 SGDLS and CDR2 YYNGEE. CDR3 amino acids: CASSVGPSGGSYEQYF. In DNA form, the CDR3 reads TGTGCCAGCAGCGTAGGGCCTAGCGGGGGCTCCTACGAGCAGTACTTC.

V is TRBV14 and J is TRBJ2-3; 8 bases are a match to TRBD1. The germline gives CDR1 SGHDN, CDR2 FVKESK. This CDR3 is 16 amino acids long. V lost 4 bases and J lost 0; bases outside the gene matches: 6. CDR3 bases: TGTGCCAGCAGCCGGATCCGGACAGGGAGCACAGATACGCAGTATTTT. Its translation: CASSRIRTGSTDTQYF.

The rearrangement links TRBV27 to TRBJ2-7, with 9 bases matching TRBD2. With 5 bases clipped from V and 2 bases from J, the junction kept 7 bases outside the gene matches. Germline CDR1 is MNHEY and CDR2 is SMNVEV (reference sequence). The CDR3 loop spans 15 amino acids. The CDR3 loop reads CASSLLAGSPYEQYF. CDR3 DNA: TGTGCCAGCAGTCTCCTAGCGGGAAGCCCCTACGAGCAGTACTTC.

The V gene is TRBV5-1, the J gene TRBJ2-7; D unclear. Germline V gene data show CDR1 as SGHRS and CDR2 as YFSETQ. V lost 4 bases, J lost 4 bases, and 15 bases lay in between. The CDR3 length is 14 residues. The CDR3 sequence is CASSIQQPGYEQYF. As DNA, the CDR3 is TGCGCCAGCAGCATACAGCAGCCCGGGTACGAGCAGTACTTC.

This chain uses TRBV27 with TRBJ2-4; possible D gene TRBD2, 6 bases. The CDR3 sequence is 15 residues long. Germline-derived CDR1 and CDR2 are MNHEY and SMNVEV (reference sequence). The germline V and J ends were trimmed by 6 bases and 0 bases, with 12 bases remaining between them. The CDR3 loop is CASSRTSLAKNIQYF. CDR3 DNA: TGTGCCAGCAGCAGAACTAGCTTAGCCAAAAACATTCAGTACTTC.

The chain links TRBV18 to TRBJ2-1; D is uncertain. The germline V gene encodes CDR1 KGHSH and CDR2 LQKENI. The ends were cut back, 2 bases at V and 5 bases at J, with 16 bases in the middle. The CDR3 length is 16 residues. The DNA of the CDR3 is TGTGCCAGCTCACCATATCTCCCGGAGCTCCACAATGAGCAGTTCTTC. It yields the protein CASSPYLPELHNEQFF.

This rearrangement joins TRBV27 to TRBJ2-7, with TRBD1 matching over 7 bases. Trimming took 4 bases from V and 3 from J; bases not matched to a gene: 9. The germline CDR1 and CDR2 sequences are MNHEY and SMNVEV (reference sequence). The CDR3 covers 15 residues. The CDR3 sequence is CASSSRQGRGYEQYF. CDR3 DNA: TGTGCCAGCAGTTCCCGACAGGGTAGGGGCTACGAGCAGTACTTC.

The J gene is TRBJ2-6, the V gene TRBV5-1; tentatively, D is TRBD1 (6 bases). Per germline, CDR1 SGHRS and CDR2 YFSETQ. This CDR3 region has 17 residues. Trimming removed 2 bases from V and 2 bases from J, with 14 bases in between. In DNA form, the CDR3 reads TGCGCCAGCAGCTTTGGGACACCCTCGCCTGGGGCCAACGTCCTGACTTTC. It specifies CASSFGTPSPGANVLTF.

The genes are TRBV18 and TRBJ2-5, with D perhaps TRBD2 (6 bases). The CDR3 covers 14 residues. Trimming took off 3 bases at V and 5 bases at J, with 13 bases between the two ends. The V gene's germline CDR1 is KGHSH and CDR2 LQKENI. The CDR3 protein is CASSPAGGAETQYF. CDR3 DNA sequence: TGTGCCAGCTCACCCGCCGGAGGGGCGGAGACCCAGTACTTC.

The V gene is TRBV5-4, the J gene TRBJ1-1; 8 bases fit TRBD1. The CDR3 length is 18 residues. The germline V gene encodes CDR1 SGHNT and CDR2 YYREEE (reference sequence). V dropped 4 bases and J dropped 3; count of bases not matched to a gene: 17. CDR3 residues: CASSQGRRGRGPDTEAFF. The CDR3 bases are TGTGCCAGCAGCCAAGGTCGGAGGGGCAGGGGGCCTGACACTGAAGCTTTCTTT. The variable domain in full, completed from reference TRBV5-4 and TRBJ1-1, reads ETGVTQSPTHLIKTRGQQVTLRCSSQSGHNTVSWYQQALGQGPQFIFQYYREEENGRGNFPPRFSGLQFPNYSSELNVNALELDDSALYLCASSQGRRGRGPDTEAFFGQGTRLTVV.

The chain combines TRBV4-1 with TRBJ1-4; D is possibly TRBD1 (6 bases). Germline CDR1 MGHRA, CDR2 YSYEKL. Trimming removed 2 bases at V and 7 bases at J, with 11 bases between. CDR3 size: 14 residues. The CDR3 DNA follows: TGCGCCAGCAGCCAAACGCAGGGGTCTGAAAAACTGTTTTTT. It specifies CASSQTQGSEKLFF.

The chain has TRBV7-2 and TRBJ2-7; the match to TRBD1 covers 8 bases. The CDR3 has 15 residues. Germline loops: CDR1 SGHTA, CDR2 FQGNSA. J was trimmed by 0 bases and V by 6 bases; bases with no gene match: 7. The CDR3: CASSFRTGSSYEQYF. The CDR3 DNA sequence: TGTGCCAGCAGTTTTCGGACAGGGAGCTCCTACGAGCAGTACTTC.

The CDR3 coding sequence is TGTGCCAGCAGCTTAGGTTCCACGACCGTGACATATGGCTACACCTTC. Translating it yields CASSLGSTTVTYGYTF. The chain links TRBV11-2 to TRBJ1-2; D is undetermined. The CDR3 extends over 16 amino acids. Per the germline V gene, CDR1 is SGHAT and CDR2 is FQNNGV. The ends were cut back, 1 base at V and 5 bases at J, with 17 bases in the middle.

The chain is built from TRBV4-2 and TRBJ2-7, with 15 bases fitting TRBD2. The V and J ends lost 6 bases and 0 bases, in that order; junction bases with no gene match: 9. In germline, CDR1 is LGHNA, CDR2 YNFKEQ. The CDR3 runs 18 residues. In DNA, the CDR3 is TGTGCCAGCAGGCCCGGGACTAGCGGGAGGCCGAGCTCCTACGAGCAGTACTTC. Its translation: CASRPGTSGRPSSYEQYF.